Following are 28 T cell receptor beta chains from one sample sequenced in a study of follicular helper T cells after annual influenza vaccination. The repertoire was sequenced with immunoSEQ multiplex PCR; TCRdb's copy has only in-frame clones and lacks some. The repertoire consists of around 13,000 clones, with roughly three quarters occurring once and the leading ten covering about 0.41%. As to time point: 2014-2015 season, pre-vaccination. The sequenced sample was CXCR5- memory CD4+ T cells sorted from blood, obtained on the day of influenza vaccination. The receptors come from an adult who received the influenza vaccine.

J is TRBJ2-7 and V is TRBV2; D is tentatively TRBD1 or TRBD2 (6 bases each). V dropped 1 base and J dropped 11 bases, with 15 bases sitting between them. Germline CDR1 and CDR2: SNHLY and FYNNEI. The CDR3 length is 13 residues. The CDR3 nucleotides are TGTGCCAGCAGTGAAGAGATGGGGGGCGGTGAGTACTTC. Protein: CASSEEMGGGEYF.

The chain uses TRBV9 and TRBJ1-1; 12 bases fit TRBD1. The CDR3 is 15 residues long. The V gene's germline CDR1 is SGDLS and CDR2 YYNGEE. The V and J ends lost 4 bases and 11 bases, in that order; junction bases with no gene match: 12. The CDR3 DNA sequence: TGTGCCAGCAGCCAAGGATGGGACAGGGGGCTCCGGGCTTTCTTT. This codes for CASSQGWDRGLRAFF.

The rearrangement links TRBV5-1 to TRBJ1-1, with a tentative D call TRBD1 (6 bases). V lost 0 bases and J lost 10, with 22 bases in between. CDR1 is SGHRS and CDR2 is YFSETQ in the germline V gene. This CDR3 comprises 16 residues. CDR3 nucleotide sequence: TGCGCCAGCAGCTTGGAGTCGACAACAGGGTCTCTTACAGCTTTCTTT. Translated: CASSLESTTGSLTAFF.

The CDR3 region is CASSSRVRRGRTGELFF. Written as DNA, the CDR3 is TGTGCCAGCAGCTCGAGGGTTAGGCGGGGGAGAACCGGGGAGCTGTTTTTT. V usage is TRBV7-2 and J usage is TRBJ2-2; 7 bases fit TRBD2. The CDR3 is 17 amino acids. From germline, CDR1 is SGHTA and CDR2 FQGNSA. The trim removed 4 bases at V and 5 bases at J, leaving 13 bases unmatched.

The chain uses TRBV12-5 and TRBJ2-1; D might be TRBD2 (7 bases). V shed 0 bases and J shed 6 bases, with 15 bases lying between them. The CDR3 is 16 amino acids. Germline CDR1 reads LGHNT; CDR2 reads FRNRAP. DNA of the CDR3: TGTGCTAGTGGTTTGGTACTAGGGGGGGCTTTCAATGAGCAGTTCTTC. Amino acid sequence: CASGLVLGGAFNEQFF.

This chain connects TRBV7-3 to TRBJ1-5; D is unclear. Germline CDR1 and CDR2: SGHTA and FQGTGA. This CDR3 comprises 13 residues. With 0 bases removed from V and 6 bases from J, the gap between germline ends came to 6 bases. The CDR3 spells CASSLTYGQPQHF. Here the CDR3 DNA reads TGTGCCAGCAGCTTAACATATGGTCAGCCCCAGCATTTT.

V is TRBV6-5 and J is TRBJ2-1, with no clear D. CDR1 and CDR2 (germline): MNHEY, SVGAGI. Between the trimmed V and J ends, which lost 6 bases and 3 bases, there was a span of 9 bases. The CDR3 contains 13 residues. The CDR3 DNA follows: TGTGCCAGCAGAGCCCTAAGCTACAATGAGCAGTTCTTC. Its protein product is CASRALSYNEQFF.

The table lists this clone with a count of one. V and J are TRBV5-4 and TRBJ2-1, with D maybe TRBD2 (6 bases). Germline V CDR1 and CDR2: SGHNT, YYREEE (reference sequence). V was cut by 0 bases and J by 5 bases, with 9 bases left in between. The CDR3 has 14 residues. The CDR3 coding sequence is TGTGCCAGCAGCTTGGGCGGGAAAAACAATGAGCAGTTCTTC. It codes for CASSLGGKNNEQFF.

This chain joins TRBV19 and TRBJ2-5; D ambiguous. V was cut by 10 bases and J by 0 bases, with 15 bases left in between. The germline CDR1 and CDR2 sequences are LNHDA and SQIVND (reference sequence). The CDR3 spans 14 residues. DNA of the CDR3: TGTGCCACCCGCCCGAGGCCGTACCAAGAGACCCAGTACTTC. This sequence encodes CATRPRPYQETQYF.

This rearrangement joins TRBV18 to TRBJ1-5; D possibly corresponds to TRBD1 (5 bases). In germline, CDR1 is KGHSH, CDR2 LQKENI. Trimming pared 2 bases from V and 5 bases from J, leaving 13 bases between. The CDR3 contains 15 residues. The CDR3 loop is CASSPSGAGDQPQHF. CDR3 sequence (DNA): TGTGCCAGCTCACCATCCGGGGCGGGCGATCAGCCCCAGCATTTT.

CDR3 DNA sequence: TGTGCCAGCAGCAGTTACACCGGGGAGCTGTTTTTT. This sequence encodes CASSSYTGELFF. The rearrangement joins TRBV7-2 to TRBJ2-2; D remains unclear. The CDR3 consists of 12 residues. V was pared by 5 bases and J by 3 bases, with 4 bases between. Germline V gives CDR1 SGHTA, CDR2 FQGNSA.

The table lists this clone with a count of one. The rearrangement joins TRBV15 to TRBJ2-6; D may be TRBD1 (6 bases). This CDR3 is 19 amino acids long. Trimming stripped 0 bases from V and 4 bases from J, with 19 bases between. From germline, CDR1 is LNHNV and CDR2 YYDKDF (reference sequence). Here the CDR3 reads CATSRDLQGTAGGANVLTF. CDR3 DNA sequence: TGTGCCACCAGCAGAGATTTACAGGGCACCGCTGGAGGGGCCAACGTCCTGACTTTC.

V usage is TRBV6-1 and J usage is TRBJ2-1; TRBD2 aligns across 9 bases. J gave up 4 bases and V 8 bases, and 9 bases lay outside the gene matches. Germline CDR1 reads MNHNS; CDR2 reads SASEGT. CDR3 length: 15 amino acids. This CDR3 reads CASLNSGGPYNEQFF. The CDR3, as DNA: TGTGCCAGCCTTAATAGCGGGGGCCCTTACAATGAGCAGTTCTTC.

The chain couples TRBV18 to TRBJ2-1, with D possibly matching TRBD2 (6 bases). V shed 0 bases and J shed 1 base, with 10 bases lying between them. CDR3 size: 16 residues. The germline V gene has CDR1 KGHSH and CDR2 LQKENI. As DNA, the CDR3 is TGTGCCAGCTCACCACCCAGCGGGCGATCCTACAATGAGCAGTTCTTC. It specifies CASSPPSGRSYNEQFF.

The rearrangement uses TRBV5-4 and TRBJ2-3; 8 bases agree with TRBD2. J was trimmed by 2 bases and V by 2 bases; bases with no gene match: 7. The length of the CDR3 is 16 residues. CDR1 SGHNT and CDR2 YYREEE come from the germline V gene (reference sequence). This chain's CDR3 is CASSFLIAGITDTQYF. The CDR3 DNA reads TGTGCCAGCAGCTTTCTGATAGCGGGGATCACAGATACGCAGTATTTT.

This clone was seen a single time. The rearrangement uses TRBV19 and TRBJ1-1; possibly TRBD1 for D (5 bases). Looked up from germline, CDR1 is LNHDA and CDR2 is SQIVND (reference sequence). The V end lost 0 bases, the J end lost 0 bases, and 17 bases lay between the germline ends. The CDR3 extends over 18 amino acids. The DNA of the CDR3 is TGTGCCAGTAGTATAGAGGACACGAGGCCCCTGATGAACACTGAAGCTTTCTTT. Its protein product is CASSIEDTRPLMNTEAFF.

This chain connects TRBV5-3 to TRBJ1-5; no definite D call. TRBV5-3 is placed among ORFs of uncertain function. The V end was cut by 5 bases, the J end by 4 bases, with 7 bases between. The CDR3 runs 12 residues. In nucleotides, the CDR3 is TGTGCCAGAAGTCATCAAAATCAGCCCCAGCATTTT. Its protein is CARSHQNQPQHF.

This clone was seen just once. The V gene is TRBV7-9, the J gene TRBJ1-2; D is ambiguous. This CDR3 contains 16 residues. V lost 4 bases and J lost 1, with 16 bases in between. CDR1 SEHNR and CDR2 FQNEAQ come from the germline V gene (reference sequence). CDR3 loop: CASSYVDQQNNYGYTF. The CDR3 region has the DNA TGTGCCAGCAGCTATGTTGACCAACAGAATAACTATGGCTACACCTTC. The whole variable domain, filled in from reference TRBV7-9 and TRBJ1-2, reads DTGVSQNPRHKITKRGQNVTFRCDPISEHNRLYWYRQTLGQGPEFLTYFQNEAQLEKSRLLSDRFSAERPKGSFSTLEIQRTEQGDSAMYLCASSYVDQQNNYGYTFGSGTRLTVV.

The chain uses TRBV11-3 and TRBJ2-7; perhaps TRBD1 as D (5 bases). The length of the CDR3 is 15 residues. Germline V gives CDR1 SGHNT, CDR2 YENEEA. Trimming left V 1 base short and J 1 base short, with 11 bases between. CDR3 amino acids: CASSLGGSLSYEQYF. CDR3 coding DNA: TGTGCCAGCAGCTTAGGGGGCAGTTTGTCCTACGAGCAGTACTTC.

This clone was counted a single time. The chain recombines TRBV21-1 with TRBJ2-7; TRBD1, the table's D call, was not compared with the DNA. TRBV21-1 is described as a pseudogene. The CDR3 has 14 residues. DNA of the CDR3: TGTGCCAGGGGGCCGGGACAGGGGTTCTACGAGCAGTACTTC. Protein: CARGPGQGFYEQYF.

The chain couples TRBV7-6 to TRBJ1-1; D is possibly TRBD1 (6 bases). Germline V gene sequence: CDR1 SGHVS, CDR2 FNYEAQ. The CDR3 has 16 amino acids. Deletions cut 3 bases from V and 1 base from J, with 15 bases between. The CDR3 DNA reads TGTGCCAGCAGCTTTCGGACAGCCGGTTCGAACACTGAAGCTTTCTTT. Encoded protein: CASSFRTAGSNTEAFF.

In this sample, this clone turned up a few times. This sequence joins TRBV5-1 and TRBJ1-6; D may be TRBD1 (5 bases). Germline-derived CDR1 and CDR2 are SGHRS and YFSETQ. The CDR3 sequence is 14 residues long. Trimming removed 3 bases from V and 8 bases from J, with 12 bases in between. The CDR3 protein is CASSYRRGDSPLHF. The CDR3, as DNA: TGCGCCAGCAGCTACAGGCGCGGAGATTCACCCCTCCACTTT.

Here the CDR3 DNA reads TGCAGTGCTAGGGGACAGGGAGCTTTCTTT. The encoded protein is CSARGQGAFF. The rearrangement uses TRBV20-1 and TRBJ1-1; 9 nucleotides align to TRBD1. The CDR3 runs to 10 residues. V shed 3 bases and J 10 bases; nucleotides not matched to a gene: 0. Looked up from germline, CDR1 is DFQATT and CDR2 is SNEGSKA (reference sequence).

CDR3 DNA sequence: TGTGCCAGTAGTACCTCGACAGGGGCGGCCTACGAGCAGTACTTC. Translating gives CASSTSTGAAYEQYF. The chain recombines TRBV19 with TRBJ2-7; 8 positions match TRBD1. Germline values: CDR1 LNHDA, CDR2 SQIVND (reference sequence). This CDR3 has 15 amino acids. V shed 4 bases, J shed 2 bases, and the junction held 7 bases outside the gene matches.

This chain uses TRBV7-2 with TRBJ2-3; maybe TRBD2 (5 bases). The germline V gene has CDR1 SGHTA and CDR2 FQGNSA. The CDR3 is 13 amino acids. V lost 1 base and J lost 6, with 8 bases in between. CDR3 in amino acids: CASSLGTEDTQYF. The CDR3 coding sequence is TGTGCCAGCAGCTTAGGGACTGAGGATACGCAGTATTTT. The full variable domain, in which reference TRBV7-2 and TRBJ2-3 provide the parts outside the CDR3, is GAGVSQSPSNKVTEKGKDVELRCDPISGHTALYWYRQSLGQGLEFLIYFQGNSAPDKSGLPSDRFSAERTGGSVSTLTIQRTQQEDSAVYLCASSLGTEDTQYFGPGTRLTVL.

The chain carries TRBV6-5 and TRBJ1-6; unclear D gene. This CDR3 has 15 amino acids. CDR1 and CDR2 (germline): MNHEY, SVGAGI. V was pared by 0 bases and J by 10 bases, with 13 bases between. CDR3 amino acids: CASSYSLPGISPLHF. The CDR3 bases are TGTGCCAGCAGTTACTCGCTCCCAGGCATATCACCCCTCCACTTT.

The chain carries TRBV9 and TRBJ2-1; TRBD2 matches 11 bases. With V trimmed by 5 bases and J by 0 bases, 4 bases remained unmatched. CDR1 is SGDLS, CDR2 YYNGEE, per germline. The CDR3 has 16 amino acids. The CDR3 bases are TGTGCCAGCAGTGTTAGCGGGGGGGCCTCCTACAATGAGCAGTTCTTC. It encodes CASSVSGGASYNEQFF.

The CDR3 is CASSLSGVAGSGANVLTF. The CDR3, as DNA: TGTGCCAGCAGCTTGTCGGGGGTTGCCGGCTCTGGGGCCAACGTCCTGACTTTC. The chain combines TRBV5-5 with TRBJ2-6; a weak D match, TRBD2 (6 bases). The V gene lost 1 base and the J gene lost 0 bases, with 14 bases spanning the gap. This CDR3 contains 18 residues. CDR1 is SGHKS and CDR2 is YYEKEE in the germline V gene (reference sequence).